This TCR beta chain was recorded in a study of blood T cell repertoires in COVID-19. At the level of the study: Specimens from acute and convalescent COVID-19 originated in the United States, Italy and Spain. T cells, B-cell-depleted T cells, or PBMCs supplied cDNA or gDNA.

After removal of 4 bases from V and 8 bases from J, the junction contained 6 bases not matched to a gene. CDR1 SQVTM and CDR2 ANQGSEA come from the germline V gene. The CDR3 runs 14 residues. In the authors' workflow: Estimated nucleated cell counts came from reference gene primer amplification. TCRdb's copy holds only in-frame clones and misses some; the assay was immunoSEQ multiplex PCR. The V and J calls and the clone size are those of that table, but D and trimming were determined from the DNA. In the table there are 150,000 to 200,000 clones, roughly 79% of which are singletons. The J gene is TRBJ2-1, the V gene TRBV29-1, with 12 bases fitting TRBD1. The source is a woman in her 70s with acute or convalescent COVID-19. Sequencing was performed on peripheral blood. CDR3 nucleotides: TGCAGCGTTGTACTGGGACAGGGGGCCGATGAGCAGTTCTTC. Protein product: CSVVLGQGADEQFF.